This T cell receptor (beta chain) emerged from a study of molecular identifiers for immune sequencing clone quantification. Libraries from naive CD8 cells were generated from approximately 20,000 to 980,000 sorted cells (with 10%, 30% or 50% RNA). As previously described, bulk TCR libraries were made using listed TCR primers. TCRdb reprocessed the PCR reads with MiXCR, giving one entry per CDR3 protein. This repertoire shows 40,000 to 65,000 distinct CDR3 sequences, 35% to 40% found once; its top ten account for 3.8%. General study results and limits: A shared barcode on identical TCR molecules could lead to underestimated sizes for highly expanded clones. In CMV-specific effectors, clones above 20 copies held over 99% of molecules; naive, under 1%.

For this clonotype: Its antigen is not known.

The CDR3 has 12 residues. V shed 2 bases and J shed 6 bases, with 5 bases lying between them. Germline CDR1 is SEHNR and CDR2 is FQNEAQ (reference sequence). The clonotype originates from a human donor in good health. Some libraries in this study had Jurkat cell RNA spiked in. The chain recombines TRBV7-9 with TRBJ1-5; D not resolved. The source material was naive CD8+ T cells from blood, with Jurkat cell RNA spiked in. As to subset: FACS-sorted CD8+CD4-CCR7+CD45RA+ naive T cells. CDR3 protein: CASSLNIQPQHF. In DNA form, the CDR3 reads TGTGCCAGCAGCTTAAACATTCAGCCCCAGCATTTT.